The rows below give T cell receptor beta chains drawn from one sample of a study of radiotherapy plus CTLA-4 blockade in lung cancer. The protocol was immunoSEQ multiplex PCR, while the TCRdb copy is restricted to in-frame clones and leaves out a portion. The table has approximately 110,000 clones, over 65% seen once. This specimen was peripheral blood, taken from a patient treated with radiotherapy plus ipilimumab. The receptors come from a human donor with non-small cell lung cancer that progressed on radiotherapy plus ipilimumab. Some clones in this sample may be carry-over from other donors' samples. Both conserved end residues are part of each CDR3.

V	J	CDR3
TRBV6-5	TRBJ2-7	CASSYGTSYEQYF
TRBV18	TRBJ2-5	CASSRTTGGEETQYF
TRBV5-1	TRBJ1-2	CASSLGQAGLDGYTF
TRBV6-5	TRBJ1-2	CASSYLGSNYGYTF
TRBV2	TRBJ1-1	CASSLEVTEAFF
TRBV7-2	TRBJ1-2	CASSQLFYGYTF
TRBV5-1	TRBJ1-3	CASSLTGGAGNTIYF
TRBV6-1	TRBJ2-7	CASKQDISSYEQYF
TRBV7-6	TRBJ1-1	CASSLAIVGRPNTEAFF
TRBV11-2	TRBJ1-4	CASSWDGEGKLFF
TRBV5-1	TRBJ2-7	CASSQGQGAKEQYF
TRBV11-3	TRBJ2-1	CASSSGVFGNEQFF
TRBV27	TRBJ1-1	CASSLYPPGTGGRTEAFF
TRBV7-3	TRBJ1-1	CASSPNTGVTEAFF
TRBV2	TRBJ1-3	CASSLEASGTGNTIYF
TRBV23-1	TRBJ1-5	CASSQGPGQGAHSNQPQHF
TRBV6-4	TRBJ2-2	CASSDSDTGELFF
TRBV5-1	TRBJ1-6	CASSLAGLSNGSPLHF
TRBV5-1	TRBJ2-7	CASSLLITYEQYF
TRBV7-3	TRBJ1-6	CASSQNPDRTSSPLHF
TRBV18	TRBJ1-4	CASSPPRGSEDEKLFF
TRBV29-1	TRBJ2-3	CSVGDRSGGTDTQYF
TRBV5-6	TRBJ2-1	CASRWDPYNEQFF
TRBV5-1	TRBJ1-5	CASSLDNNQPQHF
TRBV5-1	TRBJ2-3	CASSRWDGGTDTQYF
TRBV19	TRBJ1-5	CASTPGAFQPQHF
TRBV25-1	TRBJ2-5	CASSASGIETQYF
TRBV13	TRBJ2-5	CASSLAFLGAVRGTQYF
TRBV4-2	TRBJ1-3	CASSQVVSSGNTIYF
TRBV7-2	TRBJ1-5	CASSAGGQPQHF
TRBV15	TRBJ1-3	CATSRRTRNTIYF
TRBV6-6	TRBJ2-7	CASSRPTGIYEQYF
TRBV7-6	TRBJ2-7	CASSARDSAYEQYF
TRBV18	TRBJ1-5	CASSPWGRSSTSDQPQHF
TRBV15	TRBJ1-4	CATWGQGNEKLFF
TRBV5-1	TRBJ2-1	CASSDQTGAYNEQFF
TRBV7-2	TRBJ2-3	CASSLASGGTDTQYF
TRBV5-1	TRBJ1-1	CASSQQTVNTEAFF
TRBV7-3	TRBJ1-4	CASSLRSRDRGRGEKLFF
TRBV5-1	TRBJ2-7	CASSLVGQGYEQYF
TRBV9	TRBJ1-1	CASSVQQGATEAFF
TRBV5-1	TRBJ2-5	CASRAEETQYF
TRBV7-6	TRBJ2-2	CASSLQGAGTGELFF
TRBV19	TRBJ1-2	CASSIVGGHSKGYGYTF
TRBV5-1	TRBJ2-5	CASSGGGAGETQYF
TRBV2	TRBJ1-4	CASNSRPGQGEKLFF
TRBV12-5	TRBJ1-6	CASGLVRWEFYNSPLHF
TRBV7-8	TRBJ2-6	CASSFRTGGSSGANVLTF
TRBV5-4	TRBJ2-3	CASSLEIGTGGDTQYF
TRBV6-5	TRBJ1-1	CASSYGHTEAFF
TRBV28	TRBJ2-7	CASTSWPRLSYEQYF
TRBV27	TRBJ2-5	CASSLSIGLARETQYF
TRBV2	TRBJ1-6	CASKGQGIAPLHF
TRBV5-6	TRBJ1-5	CASSLANRRNQPQHF